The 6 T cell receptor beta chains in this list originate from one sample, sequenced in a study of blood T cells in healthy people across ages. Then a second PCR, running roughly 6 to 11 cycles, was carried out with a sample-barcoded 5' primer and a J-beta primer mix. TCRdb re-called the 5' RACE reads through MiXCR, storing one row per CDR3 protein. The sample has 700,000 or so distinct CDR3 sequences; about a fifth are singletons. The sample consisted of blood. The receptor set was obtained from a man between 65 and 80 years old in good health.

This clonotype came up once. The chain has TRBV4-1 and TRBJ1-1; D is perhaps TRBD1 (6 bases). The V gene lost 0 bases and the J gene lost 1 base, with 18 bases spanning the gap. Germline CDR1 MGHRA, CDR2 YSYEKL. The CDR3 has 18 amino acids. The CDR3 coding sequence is TGCGCCAGCAGCCAAGATATCGGGGGGCGCGGTGGGAACACTGAAGCTTTCTTT. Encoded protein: CASSQDIGGRGGNTEAFF.

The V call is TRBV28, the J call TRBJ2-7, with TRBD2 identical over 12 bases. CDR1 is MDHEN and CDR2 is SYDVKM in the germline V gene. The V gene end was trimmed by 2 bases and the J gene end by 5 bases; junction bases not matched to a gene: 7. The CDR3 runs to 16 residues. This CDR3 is CASSLPLAGGPHEQYF. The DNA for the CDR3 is TGTGCCAGCAGTTTACCCCTAGCGGGGGGGCCCCACGAGCAGTACTTC.

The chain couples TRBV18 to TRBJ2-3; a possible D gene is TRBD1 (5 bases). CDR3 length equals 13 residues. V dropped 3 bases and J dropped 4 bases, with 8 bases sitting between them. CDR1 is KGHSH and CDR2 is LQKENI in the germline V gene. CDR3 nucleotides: TGTGCCAGCTCACCTCAGACAGCAGATACGCAGTATTTT. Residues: CASSPQTADTQYF.

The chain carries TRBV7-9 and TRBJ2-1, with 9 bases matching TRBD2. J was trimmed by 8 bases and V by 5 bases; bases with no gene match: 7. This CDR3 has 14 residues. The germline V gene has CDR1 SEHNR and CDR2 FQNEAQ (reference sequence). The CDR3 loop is CASSRSGRVHEQFF. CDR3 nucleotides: TGTGCCAGCAGCCGTAGCGGGAGAGTTCATGAGCAGTTCTTC.

The DNA for the CDR3 is TGTGCCAGCAGCTTAGTGACAATTTCTGGGGCCCAGTACTTC. Residues: CASSLVTISGAQYF. This rearrangement joins TRBV7-2 to TRBJ2-5; D remains unclear. The CDR3 spans 14 residues. CDR1 SGHTA and CDR2 FQGNSA come from the germline V gene. V shed 1 base and J shed 9 bases, with 15 bases lying between them.

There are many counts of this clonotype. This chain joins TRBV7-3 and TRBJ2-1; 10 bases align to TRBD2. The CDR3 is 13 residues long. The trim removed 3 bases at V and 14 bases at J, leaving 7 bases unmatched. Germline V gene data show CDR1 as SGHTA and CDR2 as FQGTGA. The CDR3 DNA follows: TGTGCCAGCAGCTTTAATCTAGCGGGAGCTAAGTTCTTC. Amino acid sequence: CASSFNLAGAKFF.